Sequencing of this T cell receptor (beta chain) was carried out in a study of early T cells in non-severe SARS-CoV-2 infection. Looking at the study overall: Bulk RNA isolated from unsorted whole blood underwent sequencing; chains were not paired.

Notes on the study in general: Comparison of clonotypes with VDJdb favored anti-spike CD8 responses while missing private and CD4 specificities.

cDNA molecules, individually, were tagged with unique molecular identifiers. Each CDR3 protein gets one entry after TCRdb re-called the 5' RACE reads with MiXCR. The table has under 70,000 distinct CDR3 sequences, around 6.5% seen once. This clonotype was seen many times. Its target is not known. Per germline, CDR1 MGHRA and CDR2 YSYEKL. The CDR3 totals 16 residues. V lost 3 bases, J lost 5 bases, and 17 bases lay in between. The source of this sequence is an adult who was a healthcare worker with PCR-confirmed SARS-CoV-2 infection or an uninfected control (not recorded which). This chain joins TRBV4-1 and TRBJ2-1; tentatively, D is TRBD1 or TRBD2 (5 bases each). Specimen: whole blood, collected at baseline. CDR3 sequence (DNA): TGCGCCAGCAGCCAGCCGGGACGCAGAGGGAACAATGAGCAGTTCTTC. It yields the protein CASSQPGRRGNNEQFF.